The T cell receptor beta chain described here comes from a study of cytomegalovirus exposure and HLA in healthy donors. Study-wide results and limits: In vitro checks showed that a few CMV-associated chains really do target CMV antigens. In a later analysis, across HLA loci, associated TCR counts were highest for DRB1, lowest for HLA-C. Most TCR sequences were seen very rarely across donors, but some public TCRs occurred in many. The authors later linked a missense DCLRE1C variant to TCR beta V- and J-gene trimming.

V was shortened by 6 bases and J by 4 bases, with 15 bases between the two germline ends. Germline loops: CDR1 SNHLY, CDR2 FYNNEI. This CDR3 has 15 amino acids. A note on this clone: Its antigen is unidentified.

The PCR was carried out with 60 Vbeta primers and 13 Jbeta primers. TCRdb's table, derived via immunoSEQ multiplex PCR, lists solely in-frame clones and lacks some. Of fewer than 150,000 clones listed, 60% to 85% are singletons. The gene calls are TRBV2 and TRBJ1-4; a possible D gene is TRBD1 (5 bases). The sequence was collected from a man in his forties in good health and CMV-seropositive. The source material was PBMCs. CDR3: CASREWGVGNEKLFF. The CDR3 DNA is TGTGCCAGCAGGGAGTGGGGGGTTGGTAATGAAAAACTGTTTTTT. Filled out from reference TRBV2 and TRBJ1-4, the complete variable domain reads EPEVTQTPSHQVTQMGQEVILRCVPISNHLYFYWYRQILGQKVEFLVSFYNNEISEKSEIFDDQFSVERPDGSNFTLKIRSTKLEDSAMYFCASREWGVGNEKLFFGSGTQLSVL.